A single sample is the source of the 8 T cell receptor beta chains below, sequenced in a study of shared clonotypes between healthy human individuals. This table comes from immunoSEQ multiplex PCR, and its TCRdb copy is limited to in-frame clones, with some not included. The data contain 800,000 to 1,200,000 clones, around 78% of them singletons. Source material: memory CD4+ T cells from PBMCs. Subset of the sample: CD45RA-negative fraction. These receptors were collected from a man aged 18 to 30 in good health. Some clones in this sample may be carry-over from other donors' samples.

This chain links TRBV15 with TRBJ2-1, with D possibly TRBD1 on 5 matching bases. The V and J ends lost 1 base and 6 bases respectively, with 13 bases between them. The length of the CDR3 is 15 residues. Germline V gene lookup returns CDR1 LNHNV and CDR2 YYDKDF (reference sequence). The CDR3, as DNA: TGTGCCACCAGCAGAGGGGGCCAAGAAACCAATGAGCAGTTCTTC. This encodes CATSRGGQETNEQFF.

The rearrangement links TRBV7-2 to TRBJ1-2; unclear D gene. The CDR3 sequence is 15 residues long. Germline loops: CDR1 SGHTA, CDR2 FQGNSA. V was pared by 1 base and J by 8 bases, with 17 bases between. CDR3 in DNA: TGTGCCAGCAGCTTAGTGAGGGTCGGCCAGAGCGGCTACACCTTC. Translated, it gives CASSLVRVGQSGYTF.

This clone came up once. The CDR3 here is CASLGDAYNEQFF. As DNA, the CDR3 is TGCGCCAGTCTGGGGGACGCCTACAATGAGCAGTTCTTC. The chain is built from TRBV5-1 and TRBJ2-1; tentatively, D is TRBD1 or TRBD2 (5 bases each). From germline, CDR1 is SGHRS and CDR2 YFSETQ. The V and J ends lost 8 bases and 2 bases respectively, with 11 bases between them. The CDR3 length is 13 residues.

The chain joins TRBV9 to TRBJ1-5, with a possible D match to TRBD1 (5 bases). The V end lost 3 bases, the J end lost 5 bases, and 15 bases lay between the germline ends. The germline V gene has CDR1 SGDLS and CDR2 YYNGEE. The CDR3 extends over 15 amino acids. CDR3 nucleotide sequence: TGTGCCAGCAGCGCCCAGGGAAGTGGCGATCAGCCCCAGCATTTT. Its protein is CASSAQGSGDQPQHF.

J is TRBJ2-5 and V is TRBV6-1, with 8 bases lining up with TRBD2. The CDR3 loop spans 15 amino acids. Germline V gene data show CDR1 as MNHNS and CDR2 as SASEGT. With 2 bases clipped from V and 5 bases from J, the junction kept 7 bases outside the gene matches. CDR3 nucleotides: TGTGCCAGCAGTGAAAAGCCGGGAGGGCGGGAGACCCAGTACTTC. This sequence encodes CASSEKPGGRETQYF.

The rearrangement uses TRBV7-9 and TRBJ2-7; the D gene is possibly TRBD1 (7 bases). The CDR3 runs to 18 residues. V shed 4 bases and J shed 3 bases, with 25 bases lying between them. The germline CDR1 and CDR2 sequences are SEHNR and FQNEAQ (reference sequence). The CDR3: CASSSLGASGGMNYEQYF. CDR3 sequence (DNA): TGTGCCAGCAGCTCCCTAGGGGCCTCAGGGGGGATGAACTACGAGCAGTACTTC. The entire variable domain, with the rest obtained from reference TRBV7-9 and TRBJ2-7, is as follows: DTGVSQNPRHKITKRGQNVTFRCDPISEHNRLYWYRQTLGQGPEFLTYFQNEAQLEKSRLLSDRFSAERPKGSFSTLEIQRTEQGDSAMYLCASSSLGASGGMNYEQYFGPGTRLTVT.

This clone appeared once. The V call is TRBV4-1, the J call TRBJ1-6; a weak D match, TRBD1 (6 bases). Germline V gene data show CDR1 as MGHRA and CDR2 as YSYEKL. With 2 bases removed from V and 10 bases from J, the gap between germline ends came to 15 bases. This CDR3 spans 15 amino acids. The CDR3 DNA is TGCGCCAGCAGCCAACATCCAGGGGTCAACTCACCCCTCCACTTT. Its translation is CASSQHPGVNSPLHF.

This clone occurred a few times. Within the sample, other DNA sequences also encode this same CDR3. CDR3 region: CAWSGTGNQPQHF. The CDR3 nucleotides are TGTGCCTGGAGTGGGACGGGCAATCAGCCCCAGCATTTT. The chain couples TRBV30 to TRBJ1-5; D gene ambiguous. V gave up 1 base and J gave up 2 bases, with 6 bases separating them. The germline V gene has CDR1 GTSNPN and CDR2 SVGIG (reference sequence). The CDR3 is 13 amino acids.